What follows describes a single TCR beta chain. This record belongs to a study of blood T cell repertoires in COVID-19. Looking at the study overall: T cells, B-cell-depleted T cells, or PBMCs provided the cDNA or gDNA that served as material.

Looked up from germline, CDR1 is MGHRA and CDR2 is YSYEKL. Trimming left V 5 bases short and J 1 base short, with 15 bases between. CDR3 size: 15 residues. As handled by the study authors: Amplification of reference gene primers was used by the study to estimate nucleated cell counts. Sequencing was performed with immunoSEQ multiplex PCR; in TCRdb, only in-frame clones are kept and a portion is missing. V, J and clone size reflect that table, while D and trimming were determined from the DNA. The table includes approximately 85,000 clones, 70% to 90% detected once. The sequenced material came from peripheral blood. The receptor was derived from a human donor in a cohort sampled during active COVID-19. The chain links TRBV4-1 to TRBJ2-7; D might be TRBD1 (6 bases). The CDR3: CASSWGPRASYEQYF. DNA of the CDR3: TGCGCCAGCAGCTGGGGGCCCCGGGCATCCTACGAGCAGTACTTC.